A selection of T cell receptor beta chains follows, all from one sample in a study of PD-1 blockade in classical Hodgkin lymphoma. Clones were sequenced by immunoSEQ multiplex PCR, and TCRdb holds only the in-frame ones, with some missing. The table includes some 25,000 clones, approximately 78% detected once. The sequences come from peripheral blood mononuclear cells (PBMCs), collected before the second cycle of nivolumab. All receptors come from a human donor with classical Hodgkin lymphoma. The conserved cysteine and the conserved F or W are not part of the CDR3 here. Each record gives: V gene, CDR3 length, CDR3 protein.

TRBV7-9 16 ASSLGAGPRFMNTEAF
TRBV11-2 12 ASSFGQGNYEQY
TRBV4-3 11 ASSQDRAYEQY
TRBV13 12 ASSLTGYEETQY
TRBV27 13 ASSLQGALGTEAF
TRBV29-1 10 SVADGAYEQY
TRBV7-8 12 ASSFGAANYGYT
TRBV6-4 13 ASSEGLASTDTQY
TRBV9 14 ASSPDFGGGLNEQF
TRBV19 13 ASSHPDRGHQPQH
TRBV10-2 11 ASSGTVNTEAF
TRBV9 14 ASSVEGTVLNTEAF
TRBV28 14 ASSSPPGQWIYGYT
TRBV13 13 ASSLGAGLSYGYT
TRBV27 13 ASSPASRKHYGYT
TRBV10-3 14 AISALDSLGTGELF
TRBV28 12 ASRPGGRTGGAF
TRBV7-7 11 ASSSLTTDTQY
TRBV6-6 12 ASSYPPGGEKLF
TRBV6-5 9 ASEGFNTIY
TRBV28 11 ASKDRAGNTIY
TRBV11-3 11 ASSGAGTDTQY
TRBV4-1 15 ASSQVFSGQGVEKLF
TRBV7-2 13 ASSRGASNTGELF
TRBV5-5 13 ASSLSGAVSTPQH
TRBV7-9 9 AVPSPGELF
TRBV28 12 ASSTGTGLTEAF
TRBV28 12 ASGGTSGADTQY
TRBV30 12 AWSRGGNTGELF
TRBV9 13 ASSATDRRTYEQY
TRBV2 11 AHNPPQGGTQY
TRBV10-3 11 AISEANSYEQY
TRBV7-6 14 ASSSNPGTGGGEAF
TRBV5-6 12 ASSSYRGRLTWY
TRBV28 12 ASSRRAGRETQY
TRBV5-1 15 ASSLLATGTGNYGYT
TRBV7-9 12 ASSLAGQGYGYT
TRBV5-4 12 ASSLSGSTDTQY
TRBV4-3 14 ASSQEIQGANYGYT
TRBV28 14 ASSYPGQGRFYGYT
TRBV20-1 9 SLDGPYEQY
TRBV28 14 ASSASGTGRIYEQY
TRBV28 9 ASSQGQPQH
TRBV27 13 ASSPTGVRNQPQH
TRBV28 14 ASSLLAGGSTYEQY
TRBV30 13 AWSAFPPPETEAF
TRBV4-3 13 ASSQWVGEGEKLF
TRBV7-9 12 ASSLRARDSPLH
TRBV7-6 13 ASSPGQATTDTQY